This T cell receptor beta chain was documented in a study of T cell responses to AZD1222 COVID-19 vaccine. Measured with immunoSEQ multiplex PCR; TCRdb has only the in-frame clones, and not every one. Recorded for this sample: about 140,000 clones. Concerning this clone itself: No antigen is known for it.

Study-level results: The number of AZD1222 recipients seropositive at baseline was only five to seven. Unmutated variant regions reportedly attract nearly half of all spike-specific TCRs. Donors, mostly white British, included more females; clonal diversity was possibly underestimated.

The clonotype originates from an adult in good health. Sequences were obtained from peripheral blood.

CDR3 amino acids: CASGTPWPQHF. The CDR3 DNA reads as TGTGCCAGCGGAACCCCATGGCCCCAGCATTTT. The J gene is TRBJ1-5, the V gene TRBV6-5; D unresolved. V dropped 8 bases and J dropped 9 bases, with 11 bases sitting between them. The CDR3 has 11 amino acids. The germline CDR1 and CDR2 sequences are MNHEY and SVGAGI.